The clone carrying this TCR beta chain was detected only a few times. V was pared by 4 bases and J by 5 bases, with 15 bases between. The CDR3 has 15 residues. Per germline, CDR1 LGHNA and CDR2 YNFKEQ. This sample is drawn from a study of blood T cell repertoires in COVID-19. Study-wide background: Samples representing acute and convalescent COVID-19 were sourced from the United States, Italy and Spain. From T cells, B-cell-depleted T cells, or PBMCs came the material, which was cDNA or gDNA.

In the original analysis: By means of reference gene primer amplification, nucleated cell counts were estimated. TCRdb's copy holds only in-frame clones and misses some; the assay was immunoSEQ multiplex PCR. The V and J calls and clone size are taken from that table; D and trimming were inferred from the DNA. The sample has over 250,000 clones; under 90% are singletons. Material: peripheral blood. V and J are TRBV4-2 and TRBJ2-1; the D gene is possibly TRBD1 (6 bases). The clonotype comes from a man aged 45-60 years with acute or convalescent COVID-19. This CDR3 is CASSPGQLGDNEQFF. CDR3 DNA sequence: TGTGCCAGCAGCCCCGGACAGTTAGGGGACAATGAGCAGTTCTTC.